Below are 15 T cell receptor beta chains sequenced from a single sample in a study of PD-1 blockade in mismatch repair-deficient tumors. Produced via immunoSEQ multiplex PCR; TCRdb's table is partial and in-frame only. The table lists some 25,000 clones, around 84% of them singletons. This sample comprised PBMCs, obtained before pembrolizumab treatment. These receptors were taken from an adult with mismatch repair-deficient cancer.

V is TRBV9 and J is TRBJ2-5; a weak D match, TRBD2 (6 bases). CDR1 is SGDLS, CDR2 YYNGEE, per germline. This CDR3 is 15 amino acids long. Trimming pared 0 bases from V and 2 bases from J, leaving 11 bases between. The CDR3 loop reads CASSVGRDPQETQYF. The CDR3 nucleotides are TGTGCCAGCAGCGTAGGGAGGGATCCGCAAGAGACCCAGTACTTC.

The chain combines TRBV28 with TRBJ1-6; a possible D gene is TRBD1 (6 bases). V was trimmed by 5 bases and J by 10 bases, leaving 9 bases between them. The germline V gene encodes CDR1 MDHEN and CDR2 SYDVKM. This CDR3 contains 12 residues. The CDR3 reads CASSPGVSPLHF. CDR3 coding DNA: TGTGCCAGCAGTCCAGGGGTCTCACCCCTCCACTTT.

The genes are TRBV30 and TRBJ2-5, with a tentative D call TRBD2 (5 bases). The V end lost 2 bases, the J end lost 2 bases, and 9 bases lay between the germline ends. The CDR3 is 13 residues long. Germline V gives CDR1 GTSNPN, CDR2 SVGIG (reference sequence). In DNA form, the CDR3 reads TGTGCCTGGAGTTTCGGGGTTCAAGAGACCCAGTACTTC. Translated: CAWSFGVQETQYF.

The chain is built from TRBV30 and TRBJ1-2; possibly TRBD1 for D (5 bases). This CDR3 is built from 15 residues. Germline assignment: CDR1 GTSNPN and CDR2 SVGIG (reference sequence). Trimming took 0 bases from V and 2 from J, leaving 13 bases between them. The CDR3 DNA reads TGTGCCTGGAGTGTACGGGACGGGGGGAACTATGGCTACACCTTC. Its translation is CAWSVRDGGNYGYTF.

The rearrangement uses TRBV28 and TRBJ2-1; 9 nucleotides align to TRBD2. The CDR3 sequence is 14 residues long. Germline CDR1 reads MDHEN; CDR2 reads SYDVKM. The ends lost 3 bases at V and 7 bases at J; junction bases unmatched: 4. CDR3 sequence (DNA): TGTGCCAGCAGTTTTGGCGGGAGGGTAAATGAGCAGTTCTTC. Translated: CASSFGGRVNEQFF. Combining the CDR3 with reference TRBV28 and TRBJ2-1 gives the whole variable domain DVKVTQSSRYLVKRTGEKVFLECVQDMDHENMFWYRQDPGLGLRLIYFSYDVKMKEKGDIPEGYSVSREKKERFSLILESASTNQTSMYLCASSFGGRVNEQFFGPGTRLTVL.

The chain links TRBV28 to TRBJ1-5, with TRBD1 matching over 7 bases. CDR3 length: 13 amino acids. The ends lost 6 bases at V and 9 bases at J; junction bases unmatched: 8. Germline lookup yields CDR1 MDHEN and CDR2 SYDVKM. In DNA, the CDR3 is TGTGCCAGCAGGAGACAGGGTAGTCCGCCCCAGCATTTT. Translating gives CASRRQGSPPQHF.

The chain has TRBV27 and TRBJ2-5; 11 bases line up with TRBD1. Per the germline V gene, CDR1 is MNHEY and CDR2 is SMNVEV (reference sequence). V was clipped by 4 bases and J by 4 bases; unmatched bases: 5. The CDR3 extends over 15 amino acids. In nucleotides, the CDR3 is TGTGCCAGCAGTTCGGGGACAGGGGGAGGAGAGACCCAGTACTTC. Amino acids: CASSSGTGGGETQYF.

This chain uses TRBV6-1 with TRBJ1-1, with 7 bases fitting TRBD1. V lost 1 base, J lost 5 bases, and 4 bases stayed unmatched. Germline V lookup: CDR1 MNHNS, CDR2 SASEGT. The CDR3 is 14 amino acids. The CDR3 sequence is CASSEGGGWTEAFF. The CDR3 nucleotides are TGTGCCAGCAGTGAAGGAGGGGGCTGGACTGAAGCTTTCTTT.

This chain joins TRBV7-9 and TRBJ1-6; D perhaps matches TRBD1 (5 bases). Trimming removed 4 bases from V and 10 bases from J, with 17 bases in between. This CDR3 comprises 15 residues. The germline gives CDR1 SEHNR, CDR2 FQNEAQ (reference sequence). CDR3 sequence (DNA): TGTGCCAGCAGCTCCCGGGACTCGAGGGCGTCACCCCTCCACTTT. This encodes CASSSRDSRASPLHF.

The CDR3 loop reads CASTERTGIADTQYF. CDR3 in DNA: TGTGCCAGCACCGAGAGGACAGGGATCGCAGATACGCAGTATTTT. This chain connects TRBV2 to TRBJ2-3; 8 nucleotides match TRBD1. Germline values: CDR1 SNHLY, CDR2 FYNNEI. With 7 bases clipped from V and 4 bases from J, the junction kept 10 bases outside the gene matches. The CDR3 contains 15 residues. The full variable domain, with the rest looked up from reference TRBV2 and TRBJ2-3, is EPEVTQTPSHQVTQMGQEVILRCVPISNHLYFYWYRQILGQKVEFLVSFYNNEISEKSEIFDDQFSVERPDGSNFTLKIRSTKLEDSAMYFCASTERTGIADTQYFGPGTRLTVL.

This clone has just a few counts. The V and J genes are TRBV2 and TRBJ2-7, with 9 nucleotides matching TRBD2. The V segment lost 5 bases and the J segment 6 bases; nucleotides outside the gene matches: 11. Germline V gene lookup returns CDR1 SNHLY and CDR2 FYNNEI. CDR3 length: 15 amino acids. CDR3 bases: TGTGCCAGCAGTTTCTCTGGGCGGGAGGGCTTCGAGCAGTACTTC. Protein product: CASSFSGREGFEQYF.

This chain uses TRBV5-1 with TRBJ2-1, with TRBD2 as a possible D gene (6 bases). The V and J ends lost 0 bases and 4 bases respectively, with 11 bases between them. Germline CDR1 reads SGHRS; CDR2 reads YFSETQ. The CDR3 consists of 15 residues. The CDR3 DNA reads TGCGCCAGCAGCTTGGGGCGGGGTGGGTACAATGAGCAGTTCTTC. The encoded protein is CASSLGRGGYNEQFF.

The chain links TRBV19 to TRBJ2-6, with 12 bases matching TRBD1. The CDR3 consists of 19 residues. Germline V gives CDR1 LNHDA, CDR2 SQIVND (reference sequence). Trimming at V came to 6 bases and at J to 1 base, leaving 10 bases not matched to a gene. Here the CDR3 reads CASRPGTGGLKSGANVLTF. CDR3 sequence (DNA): TGTGCCAGTAGACCCGGGACAGGGGGCCTGAAATCTGGGGCCAACGTCCTGACTTTC.

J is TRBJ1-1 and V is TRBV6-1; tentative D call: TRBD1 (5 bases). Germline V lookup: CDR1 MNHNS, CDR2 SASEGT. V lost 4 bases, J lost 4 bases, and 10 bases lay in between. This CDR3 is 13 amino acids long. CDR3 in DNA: TGTGCCAGCAGTGCGACGACAGTCACTGAAGCTTTCTTT. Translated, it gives CASSATTVTEAFF.

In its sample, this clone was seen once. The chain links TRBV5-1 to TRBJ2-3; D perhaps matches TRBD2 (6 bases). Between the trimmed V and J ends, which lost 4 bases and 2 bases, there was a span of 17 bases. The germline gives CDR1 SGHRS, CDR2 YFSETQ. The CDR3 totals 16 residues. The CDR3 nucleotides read TGCGCCAGCAGCCATACTTCTAGCGCCTCCACAGATACGCAGTATTTT. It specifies CASSHTSSASTDTQYF.